Listed below are T cell receptor beta chains from one sample, sequenced in a study of shared clonotypes between healthy human individuals. Generated by immunoSEQ multiplex PCR, the TCRdb table keeps only in-frame clones and is missing some. The table includes roughly 850,000 clones, just over 95% detected once. Sequenced: naive CD8+ T cells sorted from blood. The receptors derive from a man aged 30 to 45 in good health. The CDR3 runs from the conserved cysteine through the conserved F or W. The D gene is left open where the match is weak. Expanded clones are given a class, and other clones once, few, many or no size at all.

TRBV5-1	-	TRBJ2-5	15	few	TGCGCCAGCAGCTTTATCGAAAGGGGTCAAGAGACCCAGTACTTC	CASSFIERGQETQYF
TRBV5-4	TRBD1	TRBJ1-2	12	once	TGTGCCAGCAGCTTACAGGGGTATGGCTACACCTTC	CASSLQGYGYTF
TRBV7-9	-	TRBJ2-3	17	-	TGTGCCAGCAGCTTAGAGTTATGGGGGCAATACGGAGATACGCAGTATTTT	CASSLELWGQYGDTQYF
TRBV25-1	-	TRBJ2-1	11	-	TGTGCCAGCAGTGATGTGGATGAGCAGTTCTTC	CASSDVDEQFF
TRBV7-3	TRBD2	TRBJ2-3	16	-	TGTGCCAGCAGCTTGTCTAGCGGGGGTAGCACGAATACGCAGTATTTT	CASSLSSGGSTNTQYF
TRBV2	-	TRBJ2-7	12	-	TGTGCCAGCATTGGACCCAGCTACGAGCAGTACTTC	CASIGPSYEQYF
TRBV7-9	TRBD2	TRBJ2-7	16	-	TGTGCCAGCAGCGCCCGACTAGCGGAGGACCCATGGGAGCAGTACTTC	CASSARLAEDPWEQYF
TRBV27	TRBD2	TRBJ2-1	16	once	TGTGCCAGCACCATGACTAGCGGGGACTCCTACAATGAGCAGTTCTTC	CASTMTSGDSYNEQFF
TRBV25-1	-	TRBJ1-1	15	-	TGTGCCAGCAGTGGACAGATTTCTTGGGGGACTGAAGCTTTCTTT	CASSGQISWGTEAFF
TRBV7-9	-	TRBJ1-1	14	-	TGTGCCAGCAGCATCACAGGGAGCTCGACTGAAGCTTTCTTT	CASSITGSSTEAFF
TRBV5-1	TRBD1	TRBJ2-7	14	-	TGCGCCAGCAGTCGGGACAGGGGGTCCTACGAGCAGTACTTC	CASSRDRGSYEQYF
TRBV7-2	TRBD2	TRBJ2-1	18	once	TGTGCCAGCAGCAGCCCTGAGGGGCTAGCGGGAGTTTACAATGAGCAGTTCTTC	CASSSPEGLAGVYNEQFF
TRBV6-5	-	TRBJ2-7	13	-	TGTGCCACCTCGACCGGTACGGCCTACGAGCAGTACTTC	CATSTGTAYEQYF
TRBV29-1	TRBD2	TRBJ2-7	15	-	TGCAGCGTTTTAGCCGGAACTAGCGGCTCCTACGAGCAGTACTTC	CSVLAGTSGSYEQYF
TRBV7-2	-	TRBJ2-2	13	once	TGTGCCAGCAGCCCCTTCCGCACCGGGGAGCTGTTTTTT	CASSPFRTGELFF
TRBV9	-	TRBJ2-5	16	-	TGTGCCAGCAGCGTAGAGGGTCGGCCAGCTCAAGAGACCCAGTACTTC	CASSVEGRPAQETQYF
TRBV7-6	TRBD1	TRBJ2-1	14	-	TGTGCCAGCAGCCGGACAGGGTTGGGGAATGAGCAGTTCTTC	CASSRTGLGNEQFF
TRBV30	-	TRBJ2-7	14	-	TGTGCCTGGAGTGTTGGGGGTACGTCTGACGAGCAGTACTTC	CAWSVGGTSDEQYF
TRBV7-9	-	TRBJ2-7	14	-	TGTGCCAGCAGCCAGAGCGGGTCCTCCTACGAGCAGTACTTC	CASSQSGSSYEQYF
TRBV18	TRBD1	TRBJ2-3	15	-	TGTGCCAGCTCACCCGGGACAGCGAGCACAGATACGCAGTATTTT	CASSPGTASTDTQYF
TRBV7-9	TRBD2	TRBJ2-7	14	-	TGTGCCAGCAGCGTCCCGGGACTATCTTACGAGCAGTACTTC	CASSVPGLSYEQYF
TRBV7-6	-	TRBJ1-1	12	-	TGTGCCAGCAGCTTAGGGGGGGTTGAAGCTTTCTTT	CASSLGGVEAFF
TRBV27	-	TRBJ2-7	14	-	TGTGCCAGCAGCCCCCTAAAAACAGACTACGAGCAGTACTTC	CASSPLKTDYEQYF
TRBV6-5	-	TRBJ1-1	13	-	TGTGCCAGCCAATCCAGGGCGCACACTGAAGCTTTCTTT	CASQSRAHTEAFF
TRBV4-1	TRBD2	TRBJ2-1	15	-	TGCGCCAGCAGCCTGGGACTAGCGGGGGGTAATGAGCAGTTCTTC	CASSLGLAGGNEQFF
TRBV6-5	-	TRBJ2-1	14	-	TGTGCCAGCAGTTACTCGGACAGCTTAAATGAGCAGTTCTTC	CASSYSDSLNEQFF
TRBV14	-	TRBJ2-2	13	-	TGTGCCAGCAGCCTAATCAGACAGTCAGTGCTGTTTTTT	CASSLIRQSVLFF
TRBV2	-	TRBJ2-7	13	-	TGTGCCAGCAGTGAACTACCGGGATACGAGCAGTACTTC	CASSELPGYEQYF
TRBV7-9	TRBD1	TRBJ2-1	15	-	TGTGCCAGCAGCCCTGTCGGACAGGGTAATAATGAGCAGTTCTTC	CASSPVGQGNNEQFF
TRBV7-6	-	TRBJ1-2	13	once	TGTGCCACGACAGACCCCGACTCCTATGGCTACACCTTC	CATTDPDSYGYTF
TRBV27	TRBD2	TRBJ2-7	14	few	TGTGCCAGCAGTTGGGGCGGGAGCTCCTACGAGCAGTACTTC	CASSWGGSSYEQYF
TRBV29-1	-	TRBJ1-2	13	-	TGCAGCGCCCCAGGGACCATACCATATGGCTACACCTTC	CSAPGTIPYGYTF
TRBV4-1	-	TRBJ2-7	14	-	TGCGCCAGCAGCCAACAGAGAAGCTCCTACGAGCAGTACTTC	CASSQQRSSYEQYF
TRBV6-5	TRBD2	TRBJ2-5	13	-	TGTGCCAGCAGTTACGTGGGGGGGGAGACCCAGTACTTC	CASSYVGGETQYF
TRBV13	TRBD2	TRBJ2-3	17	-	TGTGCCAGCAGCCCGAGGACTAGCGGGAGTGGCACAGATACGCAGTATTTT	CASSPRTSGSGTDTQYF
TRBV10-3	-	TRBJ2-7	13	once	TGTGCCATCAGTATACAGGGATCCTACGAGCAGTACTTC	CAISIQGSYEQYF
TRBV9	-	TRBJ2-7	15	-	TGTGCCAGCAGCCCCCCGATAGGGAGCTCCTACGAGCAGTACTTC	CASSPPIGSSYEQYF
TRBV15	TRBD2	TRBJ2-3	15	-	TGTGCCACCAGCACCATTAGCGGGGGCACAGATACGCAGTATTTT	CATSTISGGTDTQYF
TRBV6-5	-	TRBJ2-7	14	-	TGTGCCAGCAGTTACTCGACGAGCCCCTACGAGCAGTACTTC	CASSYSTSPYEQYF
TRBV25-1	-	TRBJ2-2	14	-	TGTGCCAGCAGTGATAGCGGGAACACCGGGGAGCTGTTTTTT	CASSDSGNTGELFF
TRBV7-7	-	TRBJ2-7	14	-	TGTGCCAGCAGCTTAGGCCCAGATTCCTACGAGCAGTACTTC	CASSLGPDSYEQYF
TRBV28	-	TRBJ2-1	15	-	TGTGCCAGCAGTTCCGGACGGACAGTTAACAATGAGCAGTTCTTC	CASSSGRTVNNEQFF
TRBV19	-	TRBJ2-7	14	-	TGTGCCAGTAGTATTACCCCCCAGGGCTACGAGCAGTACTTC	CASSITPQGYEQYF
TRBV27	-	TRBJ2-7	13	-	TGTGCCAGCAGTTTCTCCCGGACGGACGAGCAGTACTTC	CASSFSRTDEQYF
TRBV28	-	TRBJ2-2	14	-	TGTGCCAGCAGTTTTGACAATTACATCGGGGAGCTGTTTTTT	CASSFDNYIGELFF
TRBV28	-	TRBJ2-7	15	few	TGTGCCAGCAGTTTCCTGCCAGGGCCCAAAGGCGGGCAGTACTTC	CASSFLPGPKGGQYF
TRBV23-1	-	TRBJ1-1	13	-	TGCGCCAGCAGTCAATCGGTCAACACTGAAGCTTTCTTT	CASSQSVNTEAFF
TRBV7-2	-	TRBJ1-1	13	-	TGTGCCAGCAGCCTATGGGGGAACACTGAAGCTTTCTTT	CASSLWGNTEAFF
TRBV6-5	TRBD2	TRBJ2-7	14	-	TGTGCCAGCAGGCCACTAGCGGGTACACACGAGCAGTACTTC	CASRPLAGTHEQYF
TRBV19	TRBD1	TRBJ1-5	15	-	TGTGCCAGTGGACAGGCAAGTAATAGCAATCAGCCCCAGCATTTT	CASGQASNSNQPQHF
TRBV7-7	TRBD1	TRBJ2-7	13	-	TGTGCCAGCAGTTTTCACAGGGGATACGAGCAGTACTTC	CASSFHRGYEQYF
TRBV19	-	TRBJ2-1	15	-	TGTGCCAGTAGTATTATCCCGAGCTCCTACAATGAGCAGTTCTTC	CASSIIPSSYNEQFF
TRBV6-5	-	TRBJ2-7	13	-	TGTGCCAGCAGTTTGACAAGGACCTACGAGCAGTACTTC	CASSLTRTYEQYF
TRBV6-5	TRBD1	TRBJ2-3	14	-	TGTGCCAGCAGTTACCAGGGGGTGACAGATACGCAGTATTTT	CASSYQGVTDTQYF
TRBV4-3	TRBD2	TRBJ2-7	15	-	TGCGCCAGCAGCCCGGGGACTAGCAGCTCCTACGAGCAGTACTTC	CASSPGTSSSYEQYF
TRBV9	-	TRBJ2-1	16	-	TGTGCCAGCAGCGTAGATCAGGGGATGTCCTACAATGAGCAGTTCTTC	CASSVDQGMSYNEQFF
TRBV6-5	-	TRBJ1-1	13	-	TGTGCCAGCAGTTACCCAGGTAACACTGAAGCTTTCTTT	CASSYPGNTEAFF
TRBV19	TRBD1	TRBJ2-7	14	-	TGTGCCAGTAGTAGGACAGGGCTCTCCTACGAGCAGTACTTC	CASSRTGLSYEQYF
TRBV29-1	-	TRBJ2-7	14	-	TGCAGCGTTGCGCCCGGGGTGTCCTCCTACGAGCAGTACTTC	CSVAPGVSSYEQYF